This T cell receptor beta chain was documented in a study of cytomegalovirus exposure and HLA in healthy donors. General study findings and limits: Accurate HLA-A and HLA-B prediction from TCR beta sequences was reported for most subjects.

A multiplex PCR was run with 60 Vbeta primers and 13 Jbeta primers. TCRdb's copy holds only in-frame clones and misses some; the assay was immunoSEQ multiplex PCR. The sample holds around 200,000 clones; 84% are singletons and the top ten take roughly 2.8%. The CDR3 totals 15 residues. Trimming at V came to 6 bases and at J to 5 bases, leaving 9 bases not matched to a gene. Per the germline V gene, CDR1 is SNHLY and CDR2 is FYNNEI. In this sample, this clone turned up once. Its antigen is as yet unknown. This sequence originates from a woman in her fifties or sixties in good health and CMV-seropositive. The V and J genes are TRBV2 and TRBJ2-5; TRBD1 agrees at 10 bases. Sequences were obtained from PBMCs. The CDR3 region is CASRHRDRGGETQYF. In DNA form, the CDR3 reads TGTGCCAGCAGACACCGGGACAGGGGTGGGGAGACCCAGTACTTC.